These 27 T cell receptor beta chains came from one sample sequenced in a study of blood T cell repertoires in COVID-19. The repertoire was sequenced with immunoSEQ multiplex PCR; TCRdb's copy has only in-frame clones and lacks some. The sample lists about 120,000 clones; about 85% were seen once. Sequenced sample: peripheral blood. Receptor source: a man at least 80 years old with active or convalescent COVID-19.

As DNA, the CDR3 is TGTGCCAGCAGCGGGAGGTTTAGCTCTGGAAACACCATATATTTT. This translates into CASSGRFSSGNTIYF. The rearrangement uses TRBV9 and TRBJ1-3; the D is unclear. The germline V gene has CDR1 SGDLS and CDR2 YYNGEE. V gave up 3 bases and J gave up 0 bases, with 10 bases separating them. CDR3 length: 15 amino acids.

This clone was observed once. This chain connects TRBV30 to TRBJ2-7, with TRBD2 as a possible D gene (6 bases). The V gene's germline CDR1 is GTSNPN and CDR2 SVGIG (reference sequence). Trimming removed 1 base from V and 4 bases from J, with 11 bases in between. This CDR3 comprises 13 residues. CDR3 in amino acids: CAWSGMGGYEQYF. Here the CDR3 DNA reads TGTGCCTGGAGTGGAATGGGGGGTTACGAGCAGTACTTC.

Here the CDR3 DNA reads TGTGCCAGCAGCTTAATTCCAGGGCGACAAGAGACCCAGTACTTC. Translating gives CASSLIPGRQETQYF. This chain links TRBV7-2 with TRBJ2-5, with D maybe TRBD1 (5 bases). Deletions cut 2 bases from V and 2 bases from J, with 12 bases between. The CDR3 contains 15 residues. The V gene's germline CDR1 is SGHTA and CDR2 FQGNSA.

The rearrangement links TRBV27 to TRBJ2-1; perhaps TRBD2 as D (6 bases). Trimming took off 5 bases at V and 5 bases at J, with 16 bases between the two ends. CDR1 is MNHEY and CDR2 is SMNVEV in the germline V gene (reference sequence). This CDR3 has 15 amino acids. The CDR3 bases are TGTGCCAGCAGTATTAGTCTAGCGAAGAACAATGAGCAGTTCTTC. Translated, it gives CASSISLAKNNEQFF.

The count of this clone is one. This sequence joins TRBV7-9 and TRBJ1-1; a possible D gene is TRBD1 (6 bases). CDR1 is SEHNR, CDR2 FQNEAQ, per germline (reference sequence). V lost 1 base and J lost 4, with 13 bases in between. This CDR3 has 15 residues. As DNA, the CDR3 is TGTGCCAGCAGCTTAGGGGGGCAGGGCGGCACTGAAGCTTTCTTT. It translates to CASSLGGQGGTEAFF.

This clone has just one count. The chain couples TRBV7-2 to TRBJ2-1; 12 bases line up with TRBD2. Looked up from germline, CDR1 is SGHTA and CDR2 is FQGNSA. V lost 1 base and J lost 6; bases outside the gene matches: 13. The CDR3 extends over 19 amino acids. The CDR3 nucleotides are TGTGCCAGCAGCTTAGAGACTAGCGGGAGAACTTTGATACCCAATGAGCAGTTCTTC. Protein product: CASSLETSGRTLIPNEQFF.

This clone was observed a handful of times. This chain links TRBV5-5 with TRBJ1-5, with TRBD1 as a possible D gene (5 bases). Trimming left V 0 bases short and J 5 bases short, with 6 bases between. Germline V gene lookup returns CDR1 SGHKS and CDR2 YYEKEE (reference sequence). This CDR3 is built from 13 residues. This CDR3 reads CASSLGGYQPQHF. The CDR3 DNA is TGTGCCAGCAGCTTGGGGGGCTATCAGCCCCAGCATTTT.

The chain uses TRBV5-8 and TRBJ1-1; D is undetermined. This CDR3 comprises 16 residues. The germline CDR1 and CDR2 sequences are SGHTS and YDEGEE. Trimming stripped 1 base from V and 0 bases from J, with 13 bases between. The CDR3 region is CASSLRRERMNTEAFF. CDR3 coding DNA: TGTGCCAGCAGCTTGAGAAGGGAGCGGATGAACACTGAAGCTTTCTTT.

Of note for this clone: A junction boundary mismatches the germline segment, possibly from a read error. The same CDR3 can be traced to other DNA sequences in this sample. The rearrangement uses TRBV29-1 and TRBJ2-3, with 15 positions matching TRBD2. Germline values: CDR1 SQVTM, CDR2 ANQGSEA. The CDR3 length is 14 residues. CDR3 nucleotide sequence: TGTAGCGTTGGACTAGCGGGAGGGGGGGATACGCAGTATTTT. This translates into CSVGLAGGGDTQYF.

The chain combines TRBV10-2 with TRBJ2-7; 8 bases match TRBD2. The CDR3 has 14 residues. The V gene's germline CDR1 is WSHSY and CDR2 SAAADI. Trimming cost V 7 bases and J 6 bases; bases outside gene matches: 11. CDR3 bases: TGCGCCAGCATCGGCGGGACTAGGCTTGCCGAGCAGTACTTC. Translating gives CASIGGTRLAEQYF.

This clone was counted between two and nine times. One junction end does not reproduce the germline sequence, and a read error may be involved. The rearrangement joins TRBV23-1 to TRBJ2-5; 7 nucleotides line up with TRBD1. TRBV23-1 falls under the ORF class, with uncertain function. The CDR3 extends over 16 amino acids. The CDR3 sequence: CASTQNGWTGQETQYF. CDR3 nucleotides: TGCGCCAGCACTCAAAACGGTTGGACAGGCCAAGAGACCCAGTACTTC.

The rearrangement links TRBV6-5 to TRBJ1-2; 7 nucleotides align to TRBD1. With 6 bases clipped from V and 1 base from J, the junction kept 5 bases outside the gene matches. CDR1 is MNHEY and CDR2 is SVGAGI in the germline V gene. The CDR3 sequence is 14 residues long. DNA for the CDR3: TGTGCCAGCAGAGGACAGGTGGATAACTATGGCTACACCTTC. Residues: CASRGQVDNYGYTF.

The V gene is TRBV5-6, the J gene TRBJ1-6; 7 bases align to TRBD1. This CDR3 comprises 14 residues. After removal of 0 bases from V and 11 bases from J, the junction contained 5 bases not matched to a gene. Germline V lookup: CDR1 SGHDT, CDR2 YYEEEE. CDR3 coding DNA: TGTGCCAGCAGCTTGGCACAGGGGTTGGCACCCCTCCACTTT. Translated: CASSLAQGLAPLHF.

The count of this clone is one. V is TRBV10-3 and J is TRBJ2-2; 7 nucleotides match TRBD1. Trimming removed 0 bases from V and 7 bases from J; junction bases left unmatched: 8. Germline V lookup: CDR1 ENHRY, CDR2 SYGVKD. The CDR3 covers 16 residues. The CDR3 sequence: CAISESRQGEGGELFF. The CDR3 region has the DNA TGTGCCATCAGTGAGTCGAGACAGGGAGAAGGCGGGGAGCTGTTTTTT.

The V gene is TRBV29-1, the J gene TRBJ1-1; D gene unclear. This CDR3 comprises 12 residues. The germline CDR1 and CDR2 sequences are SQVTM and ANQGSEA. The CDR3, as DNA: TGCAGTAGCTATCATATGAACACTGAAGCTTTCTTT. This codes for CSSYHMNTEAFF.

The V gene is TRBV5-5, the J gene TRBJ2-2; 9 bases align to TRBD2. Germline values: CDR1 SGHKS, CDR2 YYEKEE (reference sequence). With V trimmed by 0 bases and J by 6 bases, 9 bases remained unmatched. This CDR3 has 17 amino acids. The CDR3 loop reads CASSLDRGGAGSGELFF. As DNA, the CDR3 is TGTGCCAGCAGCTTGGATCGCGGGGGGGCGGGGTCCGGGGAGCTGTTTTTT.

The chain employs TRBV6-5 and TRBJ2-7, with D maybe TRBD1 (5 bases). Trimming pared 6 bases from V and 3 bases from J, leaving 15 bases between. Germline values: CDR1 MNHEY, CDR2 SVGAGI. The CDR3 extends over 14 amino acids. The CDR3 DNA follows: TGTGCCAGCAGCCTGACAGACCGTCTCTACGAGCAGTACTTC. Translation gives CASSLTDRLYEQYF.

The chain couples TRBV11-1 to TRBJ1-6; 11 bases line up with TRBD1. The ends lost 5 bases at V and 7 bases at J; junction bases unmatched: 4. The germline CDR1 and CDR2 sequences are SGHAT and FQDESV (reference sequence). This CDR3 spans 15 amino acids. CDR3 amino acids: CASSAGTGGNSPLHF. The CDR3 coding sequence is TGTGCCAGCAGCGCAGGGACAGGGGGGAATTCACCCCTCCACTTT.

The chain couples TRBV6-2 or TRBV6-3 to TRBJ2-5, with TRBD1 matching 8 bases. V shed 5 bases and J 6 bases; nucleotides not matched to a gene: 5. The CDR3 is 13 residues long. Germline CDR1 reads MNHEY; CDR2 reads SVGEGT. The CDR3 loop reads CASSDRGGQTQYF. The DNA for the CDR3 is TGTGCCAGCAGTGACAGGGGCGGACAGACCCAGTACTTC.

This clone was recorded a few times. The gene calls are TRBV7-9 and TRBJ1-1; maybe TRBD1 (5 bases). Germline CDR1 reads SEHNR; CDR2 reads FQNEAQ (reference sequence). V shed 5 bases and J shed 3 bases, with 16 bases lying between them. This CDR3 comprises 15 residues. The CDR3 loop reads CASSNRRGIDTEAFF. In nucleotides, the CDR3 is TGTGCCAGCAGCAATAGGAGGGGAATTGACACTGAAGCTTTCTTT.

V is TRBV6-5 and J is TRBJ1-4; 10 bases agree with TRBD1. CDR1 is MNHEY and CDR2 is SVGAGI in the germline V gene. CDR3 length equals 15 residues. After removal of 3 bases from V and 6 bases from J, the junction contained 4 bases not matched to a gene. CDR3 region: CASSYGGQGDEKLFF. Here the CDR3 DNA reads TGTGCCAGCAGTTATGGTGGACAGGGGGATGAAAAACTGTTTTTT.

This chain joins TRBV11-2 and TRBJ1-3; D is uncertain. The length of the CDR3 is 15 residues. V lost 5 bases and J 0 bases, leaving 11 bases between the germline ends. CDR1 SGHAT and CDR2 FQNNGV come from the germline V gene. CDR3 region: CASSVVRDSGNTIYF. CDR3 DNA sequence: TGTGCCAGCAGCGTAGTCCGGGACTCTGGAAACACCATATATTTT.

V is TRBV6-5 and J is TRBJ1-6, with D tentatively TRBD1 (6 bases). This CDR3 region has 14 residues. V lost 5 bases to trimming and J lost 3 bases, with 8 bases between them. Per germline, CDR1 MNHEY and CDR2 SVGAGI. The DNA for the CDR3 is TGTGCCAGCAGTCGACAGGTCTATAATTCACCCCTCCACTTT. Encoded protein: CASSRQVYNSPLHF.

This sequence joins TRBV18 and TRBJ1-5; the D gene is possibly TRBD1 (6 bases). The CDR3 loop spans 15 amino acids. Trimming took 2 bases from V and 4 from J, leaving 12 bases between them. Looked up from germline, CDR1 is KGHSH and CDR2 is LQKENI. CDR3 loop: CASSPAGQKNQPQHF. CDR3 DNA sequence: TGTGCCAGCTCACCAGCTGGACAGAAGAATCAGCCCCAGCATTTT.

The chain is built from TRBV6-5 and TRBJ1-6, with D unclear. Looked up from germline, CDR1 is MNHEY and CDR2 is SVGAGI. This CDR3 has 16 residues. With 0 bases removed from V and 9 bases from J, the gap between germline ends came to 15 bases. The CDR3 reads CASSYSQLKESSPLHF. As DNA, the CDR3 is TGTGCCAGCAGTTACTCACAGCTCAAAGAGAGTTCACCCCTCCACTTT.

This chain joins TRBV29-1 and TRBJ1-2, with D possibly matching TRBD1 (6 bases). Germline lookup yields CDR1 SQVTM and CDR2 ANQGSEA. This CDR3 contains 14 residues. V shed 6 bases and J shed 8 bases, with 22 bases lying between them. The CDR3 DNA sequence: TGCAGCGTCCGACCCTCGGGGGGGGCGGGGGGCTACACCTTC. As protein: CSVRPSGGAGGYTF.

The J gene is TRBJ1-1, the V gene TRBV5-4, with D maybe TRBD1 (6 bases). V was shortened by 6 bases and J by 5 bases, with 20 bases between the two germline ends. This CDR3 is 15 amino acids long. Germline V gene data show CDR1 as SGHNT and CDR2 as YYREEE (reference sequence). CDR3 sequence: CASTLGGGQGTEAFF. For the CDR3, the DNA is TGTGCCAGCACCCTAGGGGGGGGGCAGGGTACTGAAGCTTTCTTT.